Listed below are T cell receptor beta chains from one sample, sequenced in a study of blood T cell repertoires in COVID-19. Assay: immunoSEQ multiplex PCR; the TCRdb copy retains only in-frame clones and omits some. This sample carries about 130,000 clones, 84% of them seen once, and the ten largest clones take roughly 13%. Material: peripheral blood. The receptors were sampled from a human donor in a cohort sampled during active COVID-19. CDR3s include the opening cysteine and the closing phenylalanine or tryptophan. D genes are given only for firm matches. Rows may omit the clone size; those that give it use once, few, many or a size class.

TRBV25-1	-	TRBJ1-2	TRBD1	CASSDQGERGYTF	TGTGCCAGCAGTGATCAGGGGGAGAGGGGCTACACCTTC
TRBV2	-	TRBJ2-5	TRBD2	CASSEFRATSGGLQTQYF	TGTGCCAGCAGTGAATTCCGGGCCACTAGCGGGGGGCTTCAGACCCAGTACTTC
TRBV18	once	TRBJ1-2	-	CASSRGTVNYGYTF	TGTGCCAGCTCACGCGGGACGGTCAACTATGGCTACACCTTC
TRBV7-9	-	TRBJ1-1	TRBD1	CASSQLPRTGKNTEAFF	TGTGCCAGCAGCCAGCTCCCTAGGACAGGAAAGAACACTGAAGCTTTCTTT
TRBV20-1	-	TRBJ2-5	-	CSARAIGAQYF	TGCAGTGCTAGAGCCATAGGGGCCCAGTACTTC
TRBV19	-	TRBJ2-7	TRBD1	CASTQGQGPYEQYF	TGTGCCAGTACCCAAGGACAGGGCCCCTACGAGCAGTACTTC
TRBV6-5	-	TRBJ2-7	-	CASSYGVTGSYEQYF	TGTGCCAGCAGTTACGGAGTAACAGGCTCCTACGAGCAGTACTTC
TRBV4-1	once	TRBJ2-3	-	CASSQVPPPQDTQYF	TGCGCCAGCAGCCAAGTTCCGCCACCTCAGGATACGCAGTATTTT
TRBV5-6	-	TRBJ2-6	-	CASSFRGANVLTF	TGTGCCAGCAGCTTCAGGGGGGCCAACGTCCTGACTTTC
TRBV5-1	once	TRBJ2-1	TRBD2	CASRRDGGNEQFF	TGCGCCAGCAGGCGGGACGGGGGGAATGAGCAGTTCTTC